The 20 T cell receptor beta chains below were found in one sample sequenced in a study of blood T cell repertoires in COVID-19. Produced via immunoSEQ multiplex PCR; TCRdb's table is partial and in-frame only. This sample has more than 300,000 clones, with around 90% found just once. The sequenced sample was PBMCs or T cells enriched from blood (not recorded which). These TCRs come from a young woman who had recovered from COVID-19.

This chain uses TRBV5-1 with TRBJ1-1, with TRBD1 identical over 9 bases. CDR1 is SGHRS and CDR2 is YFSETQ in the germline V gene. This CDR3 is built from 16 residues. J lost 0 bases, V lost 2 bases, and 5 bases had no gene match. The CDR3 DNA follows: TGCGCCAGCAGCTTAAGGACAGGGGCAATGAACACTGAAGCTTTCTTT. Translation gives CASSLRTGAMNTEAFF.

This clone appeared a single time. The CDR3 is CASRLAGRGVHNQPQHF. CDR3 in DNA: TGTGCCAGTAGACTCGCGGGCAGGGGGGTCCACAATCAGCCCCAGCATTTT. This sequence joins TRBV19 and TRBJ1-5, with 7 bases aligning to TRBD1. Germline V gene data show CDR1 as LNHDA and CDR2 as SQIVND (reference sequence). V shed 6 bases, J shed 3 bases, and the junction held 14 bases outside the gene matches. The CDR3 has 17 amino acids.

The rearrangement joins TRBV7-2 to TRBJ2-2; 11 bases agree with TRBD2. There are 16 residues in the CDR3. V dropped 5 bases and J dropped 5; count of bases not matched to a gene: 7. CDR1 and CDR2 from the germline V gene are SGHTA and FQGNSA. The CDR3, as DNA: TGTGCCAGCAGCCCTGAACTAGCGGGGGTTACCGGGGAGCTGTTTTTT. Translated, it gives CASSPELAGVTGELFF. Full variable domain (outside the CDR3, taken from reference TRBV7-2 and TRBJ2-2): GAGVSQSPSNKVTEKGKDVELRCDPISGHTALYWYRQSLGQGLEFLIYFQGNSAPDKSGLPSDRFSAERTGGSVSTLTIQRTQQEDSAVYLCASSPELAGVTGELFFGEGSRLTVL.

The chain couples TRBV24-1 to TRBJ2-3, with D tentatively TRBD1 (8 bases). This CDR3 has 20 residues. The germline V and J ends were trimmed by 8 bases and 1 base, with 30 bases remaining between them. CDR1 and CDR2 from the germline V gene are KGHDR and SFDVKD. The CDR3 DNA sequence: TGTGCCACCACCGATTTGTGGCCGGGGGGACAGGAGGAATGCACAGATACGCAGTATTTT. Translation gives CATTDLWPGGQEECTDTQYF.

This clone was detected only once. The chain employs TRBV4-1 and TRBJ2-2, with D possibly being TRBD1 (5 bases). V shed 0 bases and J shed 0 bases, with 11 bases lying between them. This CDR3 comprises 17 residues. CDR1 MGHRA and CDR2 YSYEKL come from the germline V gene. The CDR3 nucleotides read TGCGCCAGCAGCCAAGATCTAAGCAGGGCGAACACCGGGGAGCTGTTTTTT. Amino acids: CASSQDLSRANTGELFF.

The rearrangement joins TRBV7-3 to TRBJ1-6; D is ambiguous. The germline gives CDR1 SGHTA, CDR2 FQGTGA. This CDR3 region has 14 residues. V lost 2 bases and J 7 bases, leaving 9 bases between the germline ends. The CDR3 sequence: CASSLREGNSPLHF. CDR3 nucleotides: TGTGCCAGCAGCTTACGGGAGGGAAATTCACCCCTCCACTTT. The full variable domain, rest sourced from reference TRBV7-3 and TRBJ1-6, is GAGVSQTPSNKVTEKGKYVELRCDPISGHTALYWYRQSLGQGPEFLIYFQGTGAADDSGLPNDRFFAVRPEGSVSTLKIQRTERGDSAVYLCASSLREGNSPLHFGNGTRLTVT.

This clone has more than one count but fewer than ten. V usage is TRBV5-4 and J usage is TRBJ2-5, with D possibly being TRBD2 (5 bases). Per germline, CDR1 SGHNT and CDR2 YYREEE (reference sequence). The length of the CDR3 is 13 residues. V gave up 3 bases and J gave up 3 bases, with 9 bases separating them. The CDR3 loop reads CASSWGAKETQYF. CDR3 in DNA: TGTGCCAGCAGCTGGGGAGCGAAAGAGACCCAGTACTTC.

The CDR3 nucleotides read TGTGCCAGCAGCGTAGTAGCGGGGATTAGCTCCTACAATGAGCAGTTCTTC. Protein: CASSVVAGISSYNEQFF. This chain connects TRBV9 to TRBJ2-1, with 8 nucleotides matching TRBD2. The CDR3 length is 17 residues. Germline values: CDR1 SGDLS, CDR2 YYNGEE. Germline trimming cut 0 bases from V and 0 bases from J; bases unmatched to any gene: 5. The full variable domain, completed using reference TRBV9 and TRBJ2-1, is DSGVTQTPKHLITATGQRVTLRCSPRSGDLSVYWYQQSLDQGLQFLIQYYNGEERAKGNILERFSAQQFPDLHSELNLSSLELGDSALYFCASSVVAGISSYNEQFFGPGTRLTVL.

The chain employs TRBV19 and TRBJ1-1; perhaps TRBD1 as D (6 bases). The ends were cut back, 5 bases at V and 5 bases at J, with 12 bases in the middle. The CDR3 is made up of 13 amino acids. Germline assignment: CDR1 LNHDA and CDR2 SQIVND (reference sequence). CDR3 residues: CASSSQGWTEAFF. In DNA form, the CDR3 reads TGTGCCAGTAGTTCACAGGGATGGACTGAAGCTTTCTTT.

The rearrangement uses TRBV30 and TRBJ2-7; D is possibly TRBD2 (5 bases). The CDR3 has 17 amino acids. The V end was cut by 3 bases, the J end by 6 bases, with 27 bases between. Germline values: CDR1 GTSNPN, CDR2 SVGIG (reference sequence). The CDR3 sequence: CAWRPTPRGSYGSEQYF. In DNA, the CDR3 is TGTGCCTGGAGACCAACCCCTCGGGGTTCCTACGGTTCCGAGCAGTACTTC.

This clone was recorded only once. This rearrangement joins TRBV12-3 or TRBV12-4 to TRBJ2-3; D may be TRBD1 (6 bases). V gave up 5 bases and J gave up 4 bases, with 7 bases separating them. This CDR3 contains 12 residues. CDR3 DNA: TGTGCCAGCAGTCGACAGGCAGATACGCAGTATTTT. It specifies CASSRQADTQYF.

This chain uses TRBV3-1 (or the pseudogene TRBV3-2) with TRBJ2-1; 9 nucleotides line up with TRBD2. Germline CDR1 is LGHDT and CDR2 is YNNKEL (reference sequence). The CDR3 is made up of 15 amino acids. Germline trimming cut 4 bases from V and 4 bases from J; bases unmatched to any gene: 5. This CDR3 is CASSPQSGGYNEQFF. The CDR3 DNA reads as TGTGCCAGCAGCCCCCAGAGCGGGGGGTACAATGAGCAGTTCTTC.

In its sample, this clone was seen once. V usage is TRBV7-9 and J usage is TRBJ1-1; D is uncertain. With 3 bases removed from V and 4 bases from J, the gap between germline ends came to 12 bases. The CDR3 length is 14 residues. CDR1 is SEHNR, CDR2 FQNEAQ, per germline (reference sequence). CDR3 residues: CASSFEPELTEAFF. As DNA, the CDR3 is TGTGCCAGCAGCTTCGAACCGGAGCTCACTGAAGCTTTCTTT.

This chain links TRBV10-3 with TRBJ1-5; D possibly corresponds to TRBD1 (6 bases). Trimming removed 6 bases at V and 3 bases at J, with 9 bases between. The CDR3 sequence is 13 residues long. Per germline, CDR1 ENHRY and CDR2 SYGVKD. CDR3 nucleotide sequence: TGTGCCATCAGGGACAGTTACAATCAGCCCCAGCATTTT. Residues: CAIRDSYNQPQHF.

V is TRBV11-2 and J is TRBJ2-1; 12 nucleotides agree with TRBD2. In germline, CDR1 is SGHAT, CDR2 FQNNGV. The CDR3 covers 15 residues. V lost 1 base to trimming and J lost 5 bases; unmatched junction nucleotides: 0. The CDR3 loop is CASSLGTSGDNEQFF. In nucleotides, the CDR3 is TGTGCCAGCAGCTTAGGGACTAGCGGGGACAATGAGCAGTTCTTC.

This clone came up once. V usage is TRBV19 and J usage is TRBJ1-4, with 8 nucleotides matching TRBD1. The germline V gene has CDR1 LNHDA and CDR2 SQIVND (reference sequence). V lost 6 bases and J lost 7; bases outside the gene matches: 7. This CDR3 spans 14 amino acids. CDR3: CASRYNRGVEKLFF. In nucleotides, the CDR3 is TGTGCCAGTAGATATAACAGGGGGGTTGAAAAACTGTTTTTT.

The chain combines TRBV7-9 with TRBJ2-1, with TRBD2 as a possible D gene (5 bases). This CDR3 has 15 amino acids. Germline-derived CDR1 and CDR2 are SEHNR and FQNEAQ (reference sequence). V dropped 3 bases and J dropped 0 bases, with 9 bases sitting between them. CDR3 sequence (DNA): TGTGCCAGCAGCTTTGGACGGGGCTCCTACAATGAGCAGTTCTTC. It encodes CASSFGRGSYNEQFF.

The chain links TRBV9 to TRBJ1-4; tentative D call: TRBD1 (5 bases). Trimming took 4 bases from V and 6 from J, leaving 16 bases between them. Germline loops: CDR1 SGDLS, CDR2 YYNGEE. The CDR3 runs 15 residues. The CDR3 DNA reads TGTGCCAGCAGCATCAGACAGCTGGGGCATGAAAAACTGTTTTTT. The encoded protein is CASSIRQLGHEKLFF.

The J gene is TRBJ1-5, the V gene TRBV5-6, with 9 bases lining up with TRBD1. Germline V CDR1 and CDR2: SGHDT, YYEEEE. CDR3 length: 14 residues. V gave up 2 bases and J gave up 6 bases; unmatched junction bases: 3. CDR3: CASSLGTGIQPQHF. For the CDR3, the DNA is TGTGCCAGCAGCTTAGGGACAGGGATTCAGCCCCAGCATTTT. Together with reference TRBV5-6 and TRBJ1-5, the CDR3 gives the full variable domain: DAGVTQSPTHLIKTRGQQVTLRCSPKSGHDTVSWYQQALGQGPQFIFQYYEEEERQRGNFPDRFSGHQFPNYSSELNVNALLLGDSALYLCASSLGTGIQPQHFGDGTRLSIL.

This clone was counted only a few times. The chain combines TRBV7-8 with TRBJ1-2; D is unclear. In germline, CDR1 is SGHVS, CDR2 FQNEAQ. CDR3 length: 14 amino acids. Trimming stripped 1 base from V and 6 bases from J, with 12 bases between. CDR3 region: CASSLGRERDGYTF. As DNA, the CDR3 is TGTGCCAGCAGCTTAGGACGGGAGAGGGATGGCTACACCTTC.